Below, 4 T cell receptor beta chains from the same sample are listed, as sequenced in a study of blood T cell repertoires in COVID-19. The data were produced by immunoSEQ multiplex PCR, yet TCRdb's version contains in-frame clones alone and is incomplete. Among 270,000 or so clones listed, about 89% were seen once. The sample taken for sequencing was peripheral blood. The receptors stem from a man aged 35 to 55 with acute or convalescent COVID-19.

The chain joins TRBV24-1 to TRBJ1-5, with 12 bases matching TRBD1. Per germline, CDR1 KGHDR and CDR2 SFDVKD. The CDR3 is 16 amino acids. With V trimmed by 9 bases and J by 7 bases, 12 bases remained unmatched. The CDR3 DNA reads TGTGCCACCGTCCTACCGGGACAGGGGGCACGGCAGCCCCAGCATTTT. The encoded protein is CATVLPGQGARQPQHF.

The table lists this clone with a few counts. As DNA, the CDR3 is TGTGCCTGGAGTAGAAGACAGGGGGGAACTGAAGCTTTCTTT. As protein: CAWSRRQGGTEAFF. This chain connects TRBV30 to TRBJ1-1; 9 bases match TRBD1. The CDR3 contains 14 residues. Germline trimming cut 2 bases from V and 5 bases from J; bases unmatched to any gene: 6. Germline lookup yields CDR1 GTSNPN and CDR2 SVGIG (reference sequence).

This chain connects TRBV27 to TRBJ1-6; D unresolved. V was shortened by 3 bases and J by 8 bases, with 11 bases between the two germline ends. In germline, CDR1 is MNHEY, CDR2 SMNVEV (reference sequence). The CDR3 covers 14 residues. The CDR3 loop reads CASSFNQVDSPLHF. In DNA, the CDR3 is TGTGCCAGCAGTTTTAACCAGGTGGATTCACCCCTCCACTTT.

This chain uses TRBV18 with TRBJ2-5; no firm D call. Trimming left V 3 bases short and J 8 bases short, with 10 bases between. Germline assignment: CDR1 KGHSH and CDR2 LQKENI. The CDR3 length is 12 residues. DNA of the CDR3: TGTGCCAGCTCACCCACCCAGGATACCCAGTACTTC. Translated: CASSPTQDTQYF.